This TCR beta chain was captured by sequencing in a study of CD8 T cells in ankylosing spondylitis (dated by TCRdb to 2016 to 2017). Looking at the study overall: The study set out to find disease-linked TCR variants by profiling T cell receptor beta repertoires in ankylosing spondylitis patients and healthy donors. Samples of peripheral blood were taken, and for ankylosing spondylitis patients, synovial fluid was collected as well. In total, the full study cohort was made up of approximately 99 healthy donors and 25 to 30 ankylosing spondylitis patients.

Data came from an Illumina HiSeq 2500. TCR beta libraries were prepared by quantitative 5'-RACE with molecular barcodes. On the study's bioinformatics: A new computational method, built on a probabilistic model of VDJ rearrangement, was used to identify disease-linked TCR variants. TCRdb redid the processing of the public reads, applying fastp at Q25 and MiXCR, and retained in-frame beta chains. CDR3 protein sequences are deduplicated, and each keeps its most common genes and DNA. The V and J calls here are based on TCRdb, not the publication. The sample data list approximately 220,000 distinct CDR3 sequences, and around 24% of these were observed just once. The ten largest clones add up to roughly 6.7% of the sample. Study-level results and caveats: Some motif variants had previously been reported in the synovial fluid and blood of reactive arthritis patients, which suggests shared mechanisms of disease initiation. The disease-linked clones were reported as significantly enriched in matched synovial fluid samples from ankylosing spondylitis patients. A CD8+ phenotype was shown by the disease-linked clones, which were found at relatively low frequencies in peripheral blood. A TCR beta motif of several highly homologous amino acid variants appeared characteristic of blood from ankylosing spondylitis patients.

This clonotype was picked up many times. The antigen it binds to is not known. The record has no base qualities; no much larger clone is one base away. The sample comprised blood, either unsorted or a sorted T cell fraction (not recorded which). This receptor was obtained from a male donor with ankylosing spondylitis or in good health (not recorded which).

This receptor has the CDR3 CSARARDWRTREQYF. The sequence in DNA is TGCAGTGCTAGAGCCCGGGACTGGCGAACTAGGGAGCAGTACTTC. This receptor chain uses TRBV20-1 and TRBJ2-7; TRBD2 is possibly the D segment (6 matching bases). V gives up 1 base and J gives up 7 bases, and the segment between their germline ends measures 20 bases. From the germline V gene (reference sequence), CDR1 is DFQATT and CDR2 is SNEGSKA. The CDR3, from cysteine to phenylalanine, totals 15 residues. Of all the DNA, just the CDR3 is kept, 45 bases in frame from base 1.